One sample yielded the 10 T cell receptor beta chains listed below, sequenced in a study of T cells after yellow fever vaccination. TCRdb reprocessed the 5' RACE reads with MiXCR, giving one entry per CDR3 protein. The sample carries 300,000 to 400,000 distinct CDR3 sequences, roughly 8.7% recorded once. Sequenced here: PBMCs, sampled on the day of the first yellow fever vaccination. These receptors were collected from a man aged 18 to 30 who received the YFV17D yellow fever vaccine.

The rearrangement links TRBV12-3 or TRBV12-4 to TRBJ1-1; D gene uncertain. V gave up 5 bases and J gave up 11 bases, with 15 bases separating them. The CDR3 runs 12 residues. The CDR3 DNA reads as TGTGCCAGCAGTGGAACCGGACCCTCTGCTTTCTTT. The encoded protein is CASSGTGPSAFF.

This clonotype was found many times. The chain employs TRBV29-1 and TRBJ2-5; D is possibly TRBD2 (5 bases). V shed 4 bases and J shed 1 base, with 7 bases lying between them. The CDR3 length is 12 residues. The germline V gene encodes CDR1 SQVTM and CDR2 ANQGSEA. The CDR3 region has the DNA TGCAGCGTTGGGAGGAGCCAAGAGACCCAGTACTTC. Its protein is CSVGRSQETQYF.

The V call is TRBV12-3 or TRBV12-4, the J call TRBJ2-5, with 8 bases identical to TRBD2. The junction had 7 bases not matched to a gene; V was cut back by 1 base and J by 3 bases. The CDR3 has 16 residues. CDR3 amino acids: CASSLDEGAGEETQYF. The DNA for the CDR3 is TGTGCCAGCAGTTTAGACGAAGGAGCGGGGGAAGAGACCCAGTACTTC.

The chain links TRBV28 to TRBJ2-5; 8 nucleotides align to TRBD2. J was trimmed by 1 base and V by 3 bases; bases with no gene match: 7. CDR1 and CDR2 (germline): MDHEN, SYDVKM. The CDR3 covers 16 residues. The CDR3 region is CASSLGGGNFQETQYF. CDR3 DNA: TGTGCCAGCAGTTTGGGCGGGGGGAACTTCCAAGAGACCCAGTACTTC.

This clonotype has only a few counts. The chain joins TRBV5-1 to TRBJ2-3; TRBD1 matches at 8 bases. Trimming took 6 bases from V and 0 from J; bases not matched to a gene: 9. This CDR3 region has 16 residues. Germline CDR1 reads SGHRS; CDR2 reads YFSETQ. The CDR3 sequence is CASTYRGSTSTDTQYF. The CDR3 DNA follows: TGCGCCAGCACTTACAGGGGGAGCACTAGCACAGATACGCAGTATTTT.

The rearrangement links TRBV11-2 to TRBJ2-5; a weak D match, TRBD1 (5 bases). Germline V CDR1 and CDR2: SGHAT, FQNNGV. V was cut by 5 bases and J by 5 bases, with 18 bases left in between. The CDR3 has 15 residues. The CDR3 spells CASSPQGNLWETQYF. For the CDR3, the DNA is TGTGCCAGCAGCCCCCAGGGAAACTTATGGGAGACCCAGTACTTC.

This clonotype has just a few counts. The V gene is TRBV5-1, the J gene TRBJ2-2, with 7 positions matching TRBD1. The CDR3 has 15 amino acids. From germline, CDR1 is SGHRS and CDR2 YFSETQ. Trimming removed 4 bases from V and 4 bases from J; junction bases left unmatched: 7. The CDR3 reads CASSPMTGSTGELFF. The CDR3 region has the DNA TGCGCCAGCAGCCCTATGACAGGGTCCACCGGGGAGCTGTTTTTT.

The chain has TRBV18 and TRBJ2-7, with a tentative D call TRBD2 (5 bases). Germline assignment: CDR1 KGHSH and CDR2 LQKENI. With 6 bases removed from V and 5 bases from J, the gap between germline ends came to 11 bases. The CDR3 consists of 12 residues. The CDR3 sequence is CASSPTGDEQYF. The CDR3 bases are TGTGCCAGCTCGCCGACCGGGGACGAGCAGTACTTC.

This clonotype was seen a handful of times. V is TRBV10-3 and J is TRBJ2-1, with TRBD2 matching 9 bases. Germline CDR1 reads ENHRY; CDR2 reads SYGVKD. CDR3 length equals 15 residues. The trim removed 6 bases at V and 4 bases at J, leaving 7 bases unmatched. CDR3 amino acids: CAISPSGGFYNEQFF. CDR3 DNA sequence: TGTGCCATCAGCCCAAGCGGGGGGTTTTACAATGAGCAGTTCTTC.

Concerning this clonotype itself: A much larger clone differs by one base, so this may be a read error. The chain combines TRBV29-1 with TRBJ1-4; 8 bases map to TRBD1. CDR3 size: 14 residues. CDR1 is SQVTM, CDR2 ANQGSEA, per germline. CDR3 nucleotide sequence: TGCAGCCTTGATCAGGGGGCAGCTAATGAAAAACTGTTTTTT. Translating gives CSLDQGAANEKLFF.